Below are 7 T cell receptor beta chains sequenced from a single sample in a study of OX40 agonist ivuxolimab in advanced cancers. Sequenced by immunoSEQ multiplex PCR; TCRdb stores in-frame clones only, minus some. The sample holds roughly 99,000 clones, around 90% seen once. The source material was CD4+ or CD8+ T cells sorted from blood, sampled in a trial of the OX40 agonist ivuxolimab. Receptors were obtained from an adult with an advanced solid tumor such as melanoma, head and neck, liver or kidney cancer.

There are a few counts of this clone. The V gene is TRBV7-2, the J gene TRBJ1-1; D gene uncertain. Trimming took 3 bases from V and 4 from J, leaving 12 bases between them. CDR1 SGHTA and CDR2 FQGNSA come from the germline V gene. The CDR3 covers 14 residues. Here the CDR3 reads CASSFSDRGTEAFF. For the CDR3, the DNA is TGTGCCAGCAGCTTCTCGGATCGGGGCACTGAAGCTTTCTTT.

The chain recombines TRBV28 with TRBJ2-5; TRBD2 is a possible D gene (5 bases). V lost 6 bases and J 1 base, leaving 9 bases between the germline ends. Germline values: CDR1 MDHEN, CDR2 SYDVKM. This CDR3 is built from 13 residues. The CDR3 protein is CASRPGTQETQYF. Written as DNA, the CDR3 is TGTGCCAGCAGGCCGGGAACCCAAGAGACCCAGTACTTC.

The chain joins TRBV2 to TRBJ2-2; D gene unclear. Germline values: CDR1 SNHLY, CDR2 FYNNEI. V lost 8 bases to trimming and J lost 5 bases, with 15 bases between them. The CDR3 runs 14 residues. CDR3 coding DNA: TGTGCCAGCTCGATTTCTTCCGGGACCGGGGAGCTGTTTTTT. It specifies CASSISSGTGELFF.

This chain links TRBV5-4 with TRBJ2-1; no reliable D call. This CDR3 region has 16 residues. Trimming took off 4 bases at V and 6 bases at J, with 20 bases between the two ends. Germline loops: CDR1 SGHNT, CDR2 YYREEE (reference sequence). CDR3 loop: CASSLRSAGISNEQFF. For the CDR3, the DNA is TGTGCCAGCAGCCTAAGGTCGGCAGGCATTAGCAATGAGCAGTTCTTC.

The V call is TRBV18, the J call TRBJ2-7; perhaps TRBD2 as D (8 bases). Germline lookup yields CDR1 KGHSH and CDR2 LQKENI. The CDR3 consists of 16 residues. Trimming left V 3 bases short and J 5 bases short, with 20 bases between. CDR3 sequence reads: CASSPGSGTAGNEQYF. The CDR3 bases are TGTGCCAGCTCACCGGGTAGCGGGACAGCAGGGAACGAGCAGTACTTC.

The chain links TRBV15 to TRBJ2-7, with D hard to call. The CDR3 sequence is 11 residues long. Between the trimmed V and J ends, which lost 5 bases and 3 bases, there was a span of 5 bases. Germline V gene lookup returns CDR1 LNHNV and CDR2 YYDKDF (reference sequence). For the CDR3, the DNA is TGTGCCACCAGCTCCGGCTACGAGCAGTACTTC. Protein: CATSSGYEQYF.

The rearrangement joins TRBV19 to TRBJ2-4; 7 bases align to TRBD1. The CDR3 covers 14 residues. Germline values: CDR1 LNHDA, CDR2 SQIVND (reference sequence). Unmatched junction bases numbered 2, after V lost 1 base and J lost 5 bases. Written as DNA, the CDR3 is TGTGCCAGTAGTATAGGGACAGGTCAAAACATTCAGTACTTC. It encodes CASSIGTGQNIQYF.